The 8 T cell receptor beta chains below were found in one sample sequenced in a study of CD8 T cells in ankylosing spondylitis. TCRdb reprocessed the 5' RACE reads via MiXCR and lists one record per CDR3 protein. The sample carries under 300,000 distinct CDR3 sequences, about 18% recorded once. The sample was blood, either unsorted or a sorted T cell fraction (not recorded which). The receptors were gathered from a male donor with ankylosing spondylitis or in good health (not recorded which).

The chain links TRBV4-3 to TRBJ2-1, with 10 bases fitting TRBD2. J was trimmed by 6 bases and V by 0 bases; bases with no gene match: 5. CDR1 and CDR2 from the germline V gene are LGHNA and YSLEER. The CDR3 length is 16 residues. CDR3 amino acids: CASSQDRLAGVNEQFF. In DNA form, the CDR3 reads TGCGCCAGCAGCCAAGATAGGCTAGCGGGAGTCAATGAGCAGTTCTTC.

This clonotype was recorded a few times. The chain recombines TRBV20-1 with TRBJ2-7, with 10 nucleotides matching TRBD2. The germline V gene has CDR1 DFQATT and CDR2 SNEGSKA (reference sequence). This CDR3 region has 16 residues. V lost 0 bases, J lost 0 bases, and 5 bases stayed unmatched. The CDR3 region is CSAREKGLAHSYEQYF. CDR3 nucleotide sequence: TGCAGTGCTAGAGAGAAGGGACTAGCGCACTCCTACGAGCAGTACTTC.

The table lists this clonotype with a few counts. The chain is built from TRBV6-1 and TRBJ2-1, with D possibly matching TRBD2 (5 bases). The CDR3 spans 15 residues. V was cut by 5 bases and J by 0 bases, with 11 bases left in between. Germline CDR1 and CDR2: MNHNS and SASEGT. CDR3 sequence: CASSPGVYSYNEQFF. For the CDR3, the DNA is TGTGCCAGCAGTCCCGGGGTGTACTCCTACAATGAGCAGTTCTTC.

The J gene is TRBJ2-7, the V gene TRBV12-3 or TRBV12-4, with 8 bases fitting TRBD2. The J segment lost 6 bases and the V segment lost 4 bases, leaving 5 bases of the junction unmatched. The CDR3 consists of 13 residues. CDR3 bases: TGTGCCAGCAGTTCGACTAGCGCGGGCGAGCAGTACTTC. This codes for CASSSTSAGEQYF.

The chain has TRBV7-9 and TRBJ1-1; perhaps TRBD1 as D (5 bases). V lost 5 bases, J lost 4 bases, and 14 bases lay in between. The germline V gene encodes CDR1 SEHNR and CDR2 FQNEAQ (reference sequence). This CDR3 region has 14 residues. CDR3: CASSDSRVSTEAFF. The CDR3 nucleotides are TGTGCCAGCAGCGACAGCAGGGTGAGCACTGAAGCTTTCTTT.

This clonotype was seen more than once but under ten times. This chain connects TRBV11-2 to TRBJ2-1; D is unclear. V was clipped by 4 bases and J by 0 bases, with 10 bases between them. This CDR3 is 15 amino acids long. Per the germline V gene, CDR1 is SGHAT and CDR2 is FQNNGV. CDR3 nucleotide sequence: TGTGCCAGCAGCTCAGAGGCCAGCTCCTACAATGAGCAGTTCTTC. As protein: CASSSEASSYNEQFF.

This clonotype occurred a few times. The chain couples TRBV27 to TRBJ1-4, with TRBD1 matching 8 bases. V was clipped by 7 bases and J by 4 bases; unmatched bases: 14. The CDR3 contains 17 residues. Germline CDR1 and CDR2: MNHEY and SMNVEV (reference sequence). The CDR3 sequence: CASKLYGPGGGNEKLFF. The CDR3 DNA is TGTGCCAGCAAGCTTTACGGTCCAGGGGGCGGTAATGAAAAACTGTTTTTT.

Only a few counts were recorded for this clonotype. V is TRBV11-2 and J is TRBJ2-5; unclear D gene. The CDR3 sequence is 16 residues long. Germline V CDR1 and CDR2: SGHAT, FQNNGV. Between the trimmed V and J ends, which lost 5 bases and 2 bases, there was a span of 18 bases. The CDR3 region has the DNA TGTGCCAGCAGCCCGGCGTCAATAGCAGGACAAGAGACCCAGTACTTC. Translating gives CASSPASIAGQETQYF.